This entry concerns a single T cell receptor (beta chain). This sample was included in a study of T cell changes during pregnancy in multiple sclerosis. The CDR3 contains 15 residues. Germline V gene lookup returns CDR1 LGHNT and CDR2 FRNRAP. V gave up 2 bases and J gave up 5 bases, with 15 bases separating them. Libraries were prepared by immunoSEQ multiplex PCR; TCRdb keeps only in-frame clonotypes and omits some of them. The sample carries roughly 67,000 clones, roughly 90% recorded once. The sequence was collected from a female donor with multiple sclerosis, enrolled in a pregnancy study. The sample here was peripheral blood, taken in the second trimester of pregnancy. The rearrangement links TRBV12-5 to TRBJ2-5; possibly TRBD2 for D (6 bases). CDR3 sequence: CASGLSPGREETQYF. Written as DNA, the CDR3 is TGTGCTAGTGGTTTGTCGCCAGGTCGGGAGGAGACCCAGTACTTC. The full variable domain, rest sourced from reference TRBV12-5 and TRBJ2-5, is DARVTQTPRHKVTEMGQEVTMRCQPILGHNTVFWYRQTMMQGLELLAYFRNRAPLDDSGMPKDRFSAEMPDATLATLKIQPSEPRDSAVYFCASGLSPGREETQYFGPGTRLLVL.